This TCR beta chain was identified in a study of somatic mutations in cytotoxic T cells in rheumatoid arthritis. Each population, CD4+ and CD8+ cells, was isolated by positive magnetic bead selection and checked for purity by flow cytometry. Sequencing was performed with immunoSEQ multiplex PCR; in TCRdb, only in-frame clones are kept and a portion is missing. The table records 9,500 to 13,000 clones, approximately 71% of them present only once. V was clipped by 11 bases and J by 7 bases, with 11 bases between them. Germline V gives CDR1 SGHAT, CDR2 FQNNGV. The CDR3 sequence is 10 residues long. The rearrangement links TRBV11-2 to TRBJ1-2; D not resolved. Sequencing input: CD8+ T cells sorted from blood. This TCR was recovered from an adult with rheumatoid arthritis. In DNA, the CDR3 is TGTGCCTCGGGTCGGGGTGGCTACACCTTC. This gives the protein CASGRGGYTF. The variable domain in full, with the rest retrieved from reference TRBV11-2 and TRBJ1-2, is EAGVAQSPRYKIIEKRQSVAFWCNPISGHATLYWYQQILGQGPKLLIQFQNNGVVDDSQLPKDRFSAERLKGVDSTLKIQPAKLEDSAVYLCASGRGGYTFGSGTRLTVV.